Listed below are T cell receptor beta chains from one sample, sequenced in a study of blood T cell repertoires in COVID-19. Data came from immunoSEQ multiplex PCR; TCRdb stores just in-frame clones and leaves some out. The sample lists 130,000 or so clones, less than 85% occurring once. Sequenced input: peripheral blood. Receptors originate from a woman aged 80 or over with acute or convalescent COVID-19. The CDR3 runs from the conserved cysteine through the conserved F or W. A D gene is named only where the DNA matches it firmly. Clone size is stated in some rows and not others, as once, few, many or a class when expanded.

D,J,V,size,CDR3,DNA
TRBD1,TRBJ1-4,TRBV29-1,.,CSVGPGTGATTNEKLFF,TGCAGCGTGGGACCCGGGACAGGGGCTACAACTAATGAAAAACTGTTTTTT
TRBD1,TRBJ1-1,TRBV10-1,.,CASSDSRDRGPAFF,TGCGCCAGCAGTGACTCCCGGGACAGGGGCCCAGCTTTCTTT
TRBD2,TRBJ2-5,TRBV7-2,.,CASSTRTSGGETQYF,TGTGCCAGCAGCACGCGGACTAGCGGGGGAGAGACCCAGTACTTC
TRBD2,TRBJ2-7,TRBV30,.,CAWSVAGPYEQYF,TGTGCCTGGAGTGTAGCGGGGCCCTACGAGCAGTACTTC
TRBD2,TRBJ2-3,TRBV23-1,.,CASSHPGLGPDTQYF,TGCGCCAGCAGTCACCCCGGACTAGGGCCAGATACGCAGTATTTT
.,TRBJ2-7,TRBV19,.,CASTSTDSYEQYF,TGTGCCAGTACCTCGACAGACTCATACGAGCAGTACTTC
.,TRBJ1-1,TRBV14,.,CASSQDHVRYTEAFF,TGTGCCAGCAGCCAAGACCACGTCCGGTACACTGAAGCTTTCTTT
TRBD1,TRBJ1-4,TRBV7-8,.,CASSLVIQGAANEKLFF,TGTGCCAGCAGCTTAGTAATACAGGGGGCGGCTAATGAAAAACTGTTTTTT
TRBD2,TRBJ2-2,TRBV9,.,CASSPAGGGSKELFF,TGTGCCAGCAGCCCTGCTGGCGGGGGGTCCAAGGAGCTGTTTTTT
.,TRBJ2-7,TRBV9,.,CASSASTGLTYEQYF,TGTGCCAGCAGCGCATCGACAGGCCTTACCTACGAGCAGTACTTC
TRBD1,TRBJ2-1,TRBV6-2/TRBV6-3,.,CASSRQGMNNEQFF,TGTGCCAGCAGCAGACAGGGGATGAACAATGAGCAGTTCTTC
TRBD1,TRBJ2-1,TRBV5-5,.,CASSVADRSDYNEQFF,TGTGCCAGCAGCGTCGCGGACAGGTCCGATTACAATGAGCAGTTCTTC
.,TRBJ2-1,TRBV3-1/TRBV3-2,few,CASSLLYNEQFF,TGTGCCAGCAGCCTCCTGTACAATGAGCAGTTCTTC
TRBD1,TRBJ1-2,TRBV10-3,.,CAISESSGTGYGYTF,TGTGCCATCAGTGAGTCTTCCGGGACAGGCTATGGCTACACCTTC
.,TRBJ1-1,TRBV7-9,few,CASSYYRVGDTEAFF,TGTGCCAGCAGCTACTACAGGGTCGGGGACACTGAAGCTTTCTTT
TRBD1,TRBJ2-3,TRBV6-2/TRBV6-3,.,CASSYSEDRPPSTDTQYF,TGTGCCAGCAGTTACTCGGAGGACAGGCCTCCCTCCACAGATACGCAGTATTTT
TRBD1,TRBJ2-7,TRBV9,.,CASSFRDSLGYEQYF,TGTGCCAGCAGCTTCCGGGACAGCTTAGGCTACGAGCAGTACTTC
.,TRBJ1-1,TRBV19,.,CASSIQGGNTEAFF,TGTGCCAGTAGTATACAGGGAGGGAACACTGAAGCTTTCTTT
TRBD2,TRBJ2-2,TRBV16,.,CASSRGLAGGLGTGELFF,TGTGCCAGCAGCCGCGGACTAGCGGGAGGGCTCGGCACCGGGGAGCTGTTTTTT
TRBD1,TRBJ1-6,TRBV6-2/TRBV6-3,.,CASSSWTGPGSYNSPLHF,TGTGCCAGCAGTTCATGGACAGGCCCGGGCTCCTATAATTCACCCCTCCACTTT
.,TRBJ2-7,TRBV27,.,CASSWSRGPYEQYF,TGTGCCAGCAGTTGGTCCAGGGGACCGTACGAGCAGTACTTC
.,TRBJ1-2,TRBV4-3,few,CASSQTWSNYGYTF,TGCGCCAGCAGCCAAACATGGTCCAACTATGGCTACACCTTC
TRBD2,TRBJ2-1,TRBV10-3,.,CAISEPSIGLGHYNEQFF,TGTGCCATCAGTGAGCCATCTATAGGACTAGGGCACTACAATGAGCAGTTCTTC
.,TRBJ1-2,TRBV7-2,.,CASSLFPDGYTF,TGTGCCAGCAGCTTATTCCCAGATGGCTACACCTTC
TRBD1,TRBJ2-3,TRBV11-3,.,CASSSPGTGSDTQYF,TGTGCCAGCAGCTCCCCCGGGACAGGGTCAGATACGCAGTATTTT
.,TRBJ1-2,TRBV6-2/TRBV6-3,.,CASNPSPRGIYGYTF,TGTGCCAGCAACCCAAGTCCCCGGGGAATCTATGGCTACACCTTC
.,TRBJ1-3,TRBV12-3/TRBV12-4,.,CASTPVTGNTIYF,TGTGCCAGCACCCCAGTTACTGGAAACACCATATATTTT
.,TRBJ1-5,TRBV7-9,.,CASSLTGVGGVGQPQHF,TGTGCCAGCAGCTTAACGGGGGTGGGAGGGGTCGGTCAGCCCCAGCATTTT
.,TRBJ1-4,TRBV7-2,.,CASSLAIQGGNEKLFF,TGTGCCAGCAGCTTAGCTATTCAGGGTGGGAATGAAAAACTGTTTTTT
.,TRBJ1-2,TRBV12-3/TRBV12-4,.,CASSLVQNYGYTF,TGTGCCAGCAGTTTAGTTCAGAACTATGGCTACACCTTC
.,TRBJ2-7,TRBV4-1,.,CASSQEGATLYEQYF,TGCGCCAGCAGCCAGGAGGGGGCGACCCTTTACGAGCAGTACTTC
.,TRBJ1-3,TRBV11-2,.,CASSLDLSRSTIYF,TGTGCCAGCAGCTTAGATCTGTCCCGCAGCACCATATATTTT
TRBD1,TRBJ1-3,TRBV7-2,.,CASSQGTAGNTIYF,TGTGCCAGCAGCCAAGGGACAGCCGGAAACACCATATATTTT
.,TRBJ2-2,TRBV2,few,CASSNTRSGELFF,TGTGCCAGCAGTAACACTAGGAGCGGGGAGCTGTTTTTT
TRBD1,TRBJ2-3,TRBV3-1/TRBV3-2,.,CASGDRGPDTQYF,TGTGCCAGCGGAGACAGGGGGCCAGATACGCAGTATTTT